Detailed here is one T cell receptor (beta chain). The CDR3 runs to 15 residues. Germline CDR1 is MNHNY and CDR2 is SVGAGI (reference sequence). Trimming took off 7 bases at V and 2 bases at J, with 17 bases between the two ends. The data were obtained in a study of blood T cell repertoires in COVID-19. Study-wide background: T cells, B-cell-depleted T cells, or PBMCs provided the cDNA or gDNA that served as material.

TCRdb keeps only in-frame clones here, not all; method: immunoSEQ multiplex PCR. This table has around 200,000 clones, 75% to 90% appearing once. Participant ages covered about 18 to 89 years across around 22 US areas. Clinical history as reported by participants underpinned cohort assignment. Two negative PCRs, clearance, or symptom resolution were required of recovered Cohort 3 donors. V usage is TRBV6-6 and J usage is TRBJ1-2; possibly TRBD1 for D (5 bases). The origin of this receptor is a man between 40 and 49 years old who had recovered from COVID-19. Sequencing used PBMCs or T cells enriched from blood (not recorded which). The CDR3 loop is CASTRQGSSNYGYTF. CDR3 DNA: TGTGCCAGCACCAGGCAGGGATCATCAAACTATGGCTACACCTTC.